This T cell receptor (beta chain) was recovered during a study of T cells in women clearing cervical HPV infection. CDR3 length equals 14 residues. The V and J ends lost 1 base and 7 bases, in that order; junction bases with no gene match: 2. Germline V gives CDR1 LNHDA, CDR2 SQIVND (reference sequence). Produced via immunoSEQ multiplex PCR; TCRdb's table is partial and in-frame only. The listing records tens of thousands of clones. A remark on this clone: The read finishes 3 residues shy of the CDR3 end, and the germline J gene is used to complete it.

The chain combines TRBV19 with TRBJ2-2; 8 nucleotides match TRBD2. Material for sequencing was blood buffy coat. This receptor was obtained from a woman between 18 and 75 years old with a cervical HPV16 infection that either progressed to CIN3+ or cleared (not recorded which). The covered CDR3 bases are TGTGCCAGTAGTATAGGAGGGACTAGCGGGGAG. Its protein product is CASSIGGTSGE. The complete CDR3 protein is CASSIGGTSGELFF.